This TCR beta chain was identified during a study of T cells in Graves' hyperthyroidism and ophthalmopathy. Study-wide points: For ophthalmopathy, model prediction preceded onset by a median around six months. Most thyroid clonotypes expanded above 0.001 appeared in blood too.

Points on this clonotype: Its antigen is not identified.

Patients showing uncontrolled infection, other autoimmune disease, pregnancy or lactation were ineligible. In making diagnoses, clinical symptoms, serum thyroxine and TRAb, thyroid ultrasound and orbital computed tomography were all used. V lost 3 bases and J lost 5, with 14 bases in between. In germline, CDR1 is SEHNR, CDR2 FQNEAQ (reference sequence). The CDR3 contains 16 residues. Amplification of TCR beta CDR3 regions used RNA as the template. HTBI primers drove first-round RT-PCR of the TCR CDR3. TCRdb fed the multiplex PCR reads into MiXCR, producing one record per CDR3 protein. The profile shows more than 550,000 distinct CDR3 sequences, 45% of them singletons.

This chain joins TRBV7-9 and TRBJ1-6, with a weak D call TRBD1 (5 bases). This clonotype was sampled from an adult man with Graves' disease, either hyperthyroidism or ophthalmopathy (not recorded which). Sequenced sample: peripheral blood or thyroid tissue (not recorded which). CDR3 sequence (DNA): TGTGCCAGCAGCTTGGGCCCGAGGGGAGATAATTCACCCCTCCACTTT. It is translated as CASSLGPRGDNSPLHF.